The clone carrying this T cell receptor (beta chain) turned up a few times. Its specificity is not known. These data belong to a study of vaccination and CD4 T cells after COVID-19. Study-level information: Two of the convalescents were Hispanic, and convalescents were six males and four females. Post-vaccination specimens were collected at a median of approximately 66 days following dose two (range 14 to 241).

An Oncomine TCR Beta short-read assay was used to sequence the DNA from cultured CD4+ T cells. TCRdb passed the PCR reads through MiXCR, listing each CDR3 protein once. Of roughly 9,000 distinct CDR3 sequences in the sample, 40% to 55% were seen once. Specified treatment: approximately 11-day PBMC culture with coronavirus spike peptide pools or control peptides (ViraFEST assay). CD4+ T cells of the unexposed donor were collected before the COVID-19 pandemic (2011-2018). At both days 3 and 7, half the medium was replaced with fresh IL-2 medium. When enough cells were available, unexposed-donor CD4+ T cells were probed with SARS-CoV-2 S/N and four cold-coronavirus spikes. Germline lookup yields CDR1 MDHEN and CDR2 SYDVKM. There are 13 residues in the CDR3. Trimming left V 4 bases short and J 2 bases short, with 8 bases between.

The receptor comes from a human donor in good health. Material: CD4+ T cells from blood, cultured in vitro. The chain combines TRBV28 with TRBJ1-1; no clear D. The CDR3 DNA is TGTGCCAGCAGTTCGCCGACTAACACTGAAGCTTTCTTT. Translated: CASSSPTNTEAFF. Using reference TRBV28 and TRBJ1-1 for the parts outside the CDR3, the full variable domain is DVKVTQSSRYLVKRTGEKVFLECVQDMDHENMFWYRQDPGLGLRLIYFSYDVKMKEKGDIPEGYSVSREKKERFSLILESASTNQTSMYLCASSSPTNTEAFFGQGTRLTVV.